This T cell receptor beta chain was captured in a study of blood T cell repertoires in COVID-19. Study information: Sources were T cells, B-cell-depleted T cells, or PBMCs; the material itself was cDNA or gDNA.

Those enrolled, adults aged 18 to 89 years, came from about two dozen US areas. Participant-given clinical history determined each cohort assignment. Donors of Cohort 3 who recovered were those that had two negative PCRs, clearance, or symptom resolution. A word on this clone: The junction and the germline gene differ at one end; a read error may be behind it.

This CDR3 is built from 14 residues. Germline CDR1 and CDR2: LNHDA and SQIVND (reference sequence). Method: immunoSEQ multiplex PCR; TCRdb's copy keeps in-frame clones and lacks some. This table has about 480,000 clones, 88% appearing once. This clonotype originated in a middle-aged woman who had recovered from COVID-19. The rearrangement links TRBV19 to TRBJ1-3; weak D call: TRBD1 (5 bases). The sample taken for sequencing was PBMCs or T cells enriched from blood (not recorded which). The CDR3 region is CAASPGQGGNPIYF. Here the CDR3 DNA reads TGTGCCGCTTCTCCAGGGCAGGGAGGAAACCCCATATATTTT. Based on the CDR3 plus reference TRBV19 and TRBJ1-3, the full variable domain is DGGITQSPKYLFRKEGQNVTLSCEQNLNHDAMYWYRQDPGQGLRLIYYSQIVNDFQKGDIAEGYSVSREKKESFPLTVTSAQKNPTAFYLCAASPGQGGNPIYFGEGSWLTVV.